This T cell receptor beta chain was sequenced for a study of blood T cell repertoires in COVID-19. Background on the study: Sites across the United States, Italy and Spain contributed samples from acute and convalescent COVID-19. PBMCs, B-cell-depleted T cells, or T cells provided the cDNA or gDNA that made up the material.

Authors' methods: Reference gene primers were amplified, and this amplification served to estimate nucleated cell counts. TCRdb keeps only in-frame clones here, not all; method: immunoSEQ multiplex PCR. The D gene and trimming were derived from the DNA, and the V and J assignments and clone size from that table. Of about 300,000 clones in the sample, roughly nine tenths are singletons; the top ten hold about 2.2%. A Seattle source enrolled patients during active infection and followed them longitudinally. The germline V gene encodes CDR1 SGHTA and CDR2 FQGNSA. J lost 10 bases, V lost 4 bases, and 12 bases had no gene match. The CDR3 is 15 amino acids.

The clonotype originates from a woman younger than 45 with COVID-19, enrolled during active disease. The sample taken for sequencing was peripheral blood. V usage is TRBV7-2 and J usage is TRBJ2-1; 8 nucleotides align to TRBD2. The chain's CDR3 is CASSSPPAGVGEQFF. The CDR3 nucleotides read TGTGCCAGCAGCTCCCCCCCAGCGGGAGTAGGGGAGCAGTTCTTC.